The clone carrying this T cell receptor (beta chain) occurred many times. Its antigen is as yet unknown. This sample was included in a study of regulatory T cells in long-lasting Graves disease. Overall study findings and caveats: Patients with persistent disease shared fewer than 3,500 public clonotypes, outpacing the approximately 970 shared by new patients. TCR diversity in persistent Graves' patients was below that of newly diagnosed ones.

Germline lookup yields CDR1 SNHLY and CDR2 FYNNEI. V lost 1 base and J lost 4; bases outside the gene matches: 2. This CDR3 has 14 amino acids. Building the TCR beta libraries relied on iRepertoire HTBI primers, and CDR3 regions underwent Arm-PCR. TCRdb re-called the multiplex PCR reads with MiXCR, one entry per CDR3 protein. Of roughly 250,000 distinct CDR3 sequences in the sample, under 20% were seen once. The time point here: newly diagnosed GD, antithyroid drugs for less than 3 months. PBMC RNA was the source of the TCR library. The data also belong to a second study, concerning T cells in Graves' hyperthyroidism and ophthalmopathy. That work adds: Primed by the HTBI set, a first-round RT-PCR was run on the TCR CDR3. The model made its ophthalmopathy prediction, and onset followed a median 6.5 months later.

The material was peripheral blood mononuclear cells (PBMCs), obtained at new diagnosis, from a patient treated with antithyroid drugs. The clonotype comes from a woman between 25 and 40 years old with Graves disease. This rearrangement joins TRBV2 to TRBJ2-5, with 8 bases lining up with TRBD2. The CDR3: CASSEGSGVETQYF. The CDR3 DNA follows: TGTGCCAGCAGTGAAGGTAGCGGGGTAGAGACCCAGTACTTC.